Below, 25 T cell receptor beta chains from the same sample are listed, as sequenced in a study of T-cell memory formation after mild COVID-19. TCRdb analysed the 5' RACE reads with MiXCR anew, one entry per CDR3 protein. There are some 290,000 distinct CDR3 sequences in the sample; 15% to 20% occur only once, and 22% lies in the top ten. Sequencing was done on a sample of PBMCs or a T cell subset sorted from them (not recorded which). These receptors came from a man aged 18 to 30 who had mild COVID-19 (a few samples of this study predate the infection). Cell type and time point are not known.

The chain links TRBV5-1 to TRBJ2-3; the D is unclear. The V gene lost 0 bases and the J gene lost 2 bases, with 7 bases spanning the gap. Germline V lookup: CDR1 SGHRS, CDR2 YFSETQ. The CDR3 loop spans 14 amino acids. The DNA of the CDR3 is TGCGCCAGCAGCTTGGTGGTACCCACAGATACGCAGTATTTT. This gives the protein CASSLVVPTDTQYF.

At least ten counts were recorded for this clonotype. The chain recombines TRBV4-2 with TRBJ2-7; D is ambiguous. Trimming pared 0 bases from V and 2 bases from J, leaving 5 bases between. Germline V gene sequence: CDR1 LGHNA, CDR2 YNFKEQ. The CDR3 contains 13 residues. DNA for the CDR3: TGTGCCAGCAGCCAAGATAAGACCTACGAGCAGTACTTC. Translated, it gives CASSQDKTYEQYF.

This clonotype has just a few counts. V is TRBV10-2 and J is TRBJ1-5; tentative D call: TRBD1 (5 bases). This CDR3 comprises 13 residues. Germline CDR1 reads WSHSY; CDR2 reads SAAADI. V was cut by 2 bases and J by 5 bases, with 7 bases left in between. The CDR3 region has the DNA TGCGCCAGCAGTGAGAAGGGGTATCAGCCCCAGCATTTT. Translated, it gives CASSEKGYQPQHF.

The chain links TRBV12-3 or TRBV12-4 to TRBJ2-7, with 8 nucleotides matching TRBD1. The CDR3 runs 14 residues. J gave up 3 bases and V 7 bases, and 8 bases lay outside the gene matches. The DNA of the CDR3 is TGTGCCAGCACCCCCGGACAGGGATTCTACGAGCAGTACTTC. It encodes CASTPGQGFYEQYF.

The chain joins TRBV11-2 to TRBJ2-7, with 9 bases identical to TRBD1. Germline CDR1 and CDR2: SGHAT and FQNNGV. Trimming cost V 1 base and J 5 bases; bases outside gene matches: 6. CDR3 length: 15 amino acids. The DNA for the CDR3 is TGTGCCAGCAGCTTAGGAGGGACAGGGTTCCACGAGCAGTACGTC. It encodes CASSLGGTGFHEQYV.

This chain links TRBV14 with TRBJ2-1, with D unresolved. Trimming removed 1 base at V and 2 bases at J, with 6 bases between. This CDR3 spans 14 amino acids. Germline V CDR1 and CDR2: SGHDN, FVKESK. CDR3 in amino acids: CASSQAGTYNEQFF. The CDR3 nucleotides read TGTGCCAGCAGCCAAGCCGGTACCTACAATGAGCAGTTCTTC.

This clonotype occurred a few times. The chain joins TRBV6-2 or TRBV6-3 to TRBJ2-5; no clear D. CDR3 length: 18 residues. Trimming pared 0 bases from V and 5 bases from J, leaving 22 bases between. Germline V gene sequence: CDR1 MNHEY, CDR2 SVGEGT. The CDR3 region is CASSYSILIGFGEETQYF. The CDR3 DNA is TGTGCCAGCAGTTACTCGATTCTCATCGGGTTCGGTGAGGAGACCCAGTACTTC.

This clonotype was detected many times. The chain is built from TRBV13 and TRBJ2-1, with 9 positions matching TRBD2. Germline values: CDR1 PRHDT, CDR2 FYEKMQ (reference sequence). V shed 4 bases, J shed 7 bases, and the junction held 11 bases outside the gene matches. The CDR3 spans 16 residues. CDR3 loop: CASSSTGVAGENEQFF. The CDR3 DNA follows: TGTGCCAGCAGCTCTACCGGGGTAGCGGGGGAAAATGAGCAGTTCTTC.

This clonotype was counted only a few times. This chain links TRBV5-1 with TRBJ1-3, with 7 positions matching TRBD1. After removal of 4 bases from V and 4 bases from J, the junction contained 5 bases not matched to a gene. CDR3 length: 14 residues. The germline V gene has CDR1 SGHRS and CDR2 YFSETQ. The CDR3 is CASSLQGPGNTIYF. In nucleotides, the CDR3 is TGCGCCAGCAGCCTACAGGGGCCCGGAAACACCATATATTTT.

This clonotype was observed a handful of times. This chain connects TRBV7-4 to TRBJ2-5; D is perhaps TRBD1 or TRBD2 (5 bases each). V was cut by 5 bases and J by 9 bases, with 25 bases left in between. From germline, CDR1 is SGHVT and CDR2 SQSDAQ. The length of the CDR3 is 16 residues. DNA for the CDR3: TGTGCCAGCAGCGATAGGCCGGGACCACGTCATGGGGCCCAGTACTTC. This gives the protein CASSDRPGPRHGAQYF.

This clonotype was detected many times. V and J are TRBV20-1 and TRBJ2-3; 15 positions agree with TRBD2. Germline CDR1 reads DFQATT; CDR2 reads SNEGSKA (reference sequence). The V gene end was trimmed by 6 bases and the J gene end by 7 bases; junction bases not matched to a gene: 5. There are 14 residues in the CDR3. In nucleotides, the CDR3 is TGCAGTGCCCGGACTAGCGGGGGGGCAAATACGCAGTATTTT. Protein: CSARTSGGANTQYF.

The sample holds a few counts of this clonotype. The chain's CDR3 is CASSPRQGVDEQYF. The CDR3 nucleotides read TGTGCCAGCTCACCACGCCAGGGGGTGGACGAGCAGTACTTC. This chain links TRBV18 with TRBJ2-7; 7 nucleotides line up with TRBD1. With V trimmed by 1 base and J by 5 bases, 5 bases remained unmatched. Germline values: CDR1 KGHSH, CDR2 LQKENI. The CDR3 runs to 14 residues.

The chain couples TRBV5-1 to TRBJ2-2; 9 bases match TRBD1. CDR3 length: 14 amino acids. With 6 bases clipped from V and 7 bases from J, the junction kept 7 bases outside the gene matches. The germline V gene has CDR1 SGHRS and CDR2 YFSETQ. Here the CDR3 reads CASTKDRGIGELFF. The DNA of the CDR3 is TGCGCCAGCACCAAGGACAGGGGAATCGGGGAGCTGTTTTTT. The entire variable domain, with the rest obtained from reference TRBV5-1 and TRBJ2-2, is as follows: KAGVTQTPRYLIKTRGQQVTLSCSPISGHRSVSWYQQTPGQGLQFLFEYFSETQRNKGNFPGRFSGRQFSNSRSEMNVSTLELGDSALYLCASTKDRGIGELFFGEGSRLTVL.

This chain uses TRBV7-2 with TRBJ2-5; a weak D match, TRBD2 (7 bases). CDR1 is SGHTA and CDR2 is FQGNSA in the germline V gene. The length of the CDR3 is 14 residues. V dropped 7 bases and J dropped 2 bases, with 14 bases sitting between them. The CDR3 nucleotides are TGTGCCAGCACCCGCGGGGGCTTACAAGAGACCCAGTACTTC. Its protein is CASTRGGLQETQYF.

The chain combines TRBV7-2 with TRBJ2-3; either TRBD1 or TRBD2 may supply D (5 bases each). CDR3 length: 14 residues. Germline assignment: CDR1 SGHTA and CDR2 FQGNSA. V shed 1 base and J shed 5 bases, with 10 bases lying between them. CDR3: CASSLDGAVDTQYF. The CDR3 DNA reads TGTGCCAGCAGCTTAGACGGGGCGGTAGATACGCAGTATTTT.

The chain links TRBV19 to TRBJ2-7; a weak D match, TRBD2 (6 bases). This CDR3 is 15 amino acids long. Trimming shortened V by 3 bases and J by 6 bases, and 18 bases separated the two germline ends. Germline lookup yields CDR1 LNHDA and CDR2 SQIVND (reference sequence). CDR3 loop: CASSIPGVSRGEQYF. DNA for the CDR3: TGTGCCAGTAGTATCCCGGGAGTTTCAAGGGGCGAGCAGTACTTC. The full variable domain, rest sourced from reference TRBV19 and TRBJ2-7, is DGGITQSPKYLFRKEGQNVTLSCEQNLNHDAMYWYRQDPGQGLRLIYYSQIVNDFQKGDIAEGYSVSREKKESFPLTVTSAQKNPTAFYLCASSIPGVSRGEQYFGPGTRLTVT.

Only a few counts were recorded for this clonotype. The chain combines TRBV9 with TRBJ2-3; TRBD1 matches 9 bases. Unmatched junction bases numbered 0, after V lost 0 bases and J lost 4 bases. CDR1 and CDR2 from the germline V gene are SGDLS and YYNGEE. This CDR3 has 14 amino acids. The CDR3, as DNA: TGTGCCAGCAGCGTAGGGACAGGGGCAGATACGCAGTATTTT. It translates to CASSVGTGADTQYF.

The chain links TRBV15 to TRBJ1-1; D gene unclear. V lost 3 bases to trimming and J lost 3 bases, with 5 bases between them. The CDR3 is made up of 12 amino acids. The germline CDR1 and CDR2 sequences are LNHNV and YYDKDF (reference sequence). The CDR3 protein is CATSSGYTEAFF. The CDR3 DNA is TGTGCCACCAGCAGTGGATACACTGAAGCTTTCTTT.

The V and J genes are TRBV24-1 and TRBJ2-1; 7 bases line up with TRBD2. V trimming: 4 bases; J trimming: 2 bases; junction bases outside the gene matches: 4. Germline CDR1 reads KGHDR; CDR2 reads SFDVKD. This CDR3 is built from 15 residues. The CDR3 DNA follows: TGTGCCACCAGTGAAGGCGGGGGACCCTACAATGAGCAGTTCTTC. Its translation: CATSEGGGPYNEQFF.

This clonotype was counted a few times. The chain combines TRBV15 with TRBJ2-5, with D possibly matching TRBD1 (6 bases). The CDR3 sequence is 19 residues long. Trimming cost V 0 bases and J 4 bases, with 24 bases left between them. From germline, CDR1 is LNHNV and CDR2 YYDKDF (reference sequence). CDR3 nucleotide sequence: TGTGCCACCAGCAGAGATTCCCCAACAGGGTGGGCGAGCGGAGAGACCCAGTACTTC. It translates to CATSRDSPTGWASGETQYF.

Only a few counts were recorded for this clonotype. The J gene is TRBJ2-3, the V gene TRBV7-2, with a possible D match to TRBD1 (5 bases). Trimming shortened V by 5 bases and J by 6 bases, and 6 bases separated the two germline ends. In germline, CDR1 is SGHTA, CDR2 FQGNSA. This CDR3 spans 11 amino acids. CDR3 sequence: CASSAGDTQYF. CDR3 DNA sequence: TGTGCCAGCAGCGCAGGGGATACGCAGTATTTT.

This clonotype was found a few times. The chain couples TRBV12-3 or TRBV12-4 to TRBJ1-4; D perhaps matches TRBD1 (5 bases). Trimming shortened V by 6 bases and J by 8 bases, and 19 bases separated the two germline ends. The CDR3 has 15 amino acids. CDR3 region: CASSDVGEGEEKLFF. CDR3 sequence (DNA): TGTGCCAGCAGCGATGTGGGGGAAGGGGAAGAAAAACTGTTTTTT.

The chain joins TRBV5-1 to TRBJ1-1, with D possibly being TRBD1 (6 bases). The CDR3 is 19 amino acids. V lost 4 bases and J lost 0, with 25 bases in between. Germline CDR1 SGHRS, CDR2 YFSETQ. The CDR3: CASSLAARPGALMNTEAFF. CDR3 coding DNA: TGCGCCAGCAGCCTTGCAGCTCGCCCAGGGGCTCTAATGAACACTGAAGCTTTCTTT. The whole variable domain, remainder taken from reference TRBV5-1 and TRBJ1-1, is KAGVTQTPRYLIKTRGQQVTLSCSPISGHRSVSWYQQTPGQGLQFLFEYFSETQRNKGNFPGRFSGRQFSNSRSEMNVSTLELGDSALYLCASSLAARPGALMNTEAFFGQGTRLTVV.

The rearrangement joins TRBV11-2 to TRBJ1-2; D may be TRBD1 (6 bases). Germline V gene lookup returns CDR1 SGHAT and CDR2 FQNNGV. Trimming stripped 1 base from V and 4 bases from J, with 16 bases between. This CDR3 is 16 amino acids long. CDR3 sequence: CASSLGPYDRSYGYTF. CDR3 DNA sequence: TGTGCCAGCAGCTTAGGTCCTTACGACAGGTCCTATGGCTACACCTTC. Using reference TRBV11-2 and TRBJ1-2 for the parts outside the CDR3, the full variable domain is EAGVAQSPRYKIIEKRQSVAFWCNPISGHATLYWYQQILGQGPKLLIQFQNNGVVDDSQLPKDRFSAERLKGVDSTLKIQPAKLEDSAVYLCASSLGPYDRSYGYTFGSGTRLTVV.

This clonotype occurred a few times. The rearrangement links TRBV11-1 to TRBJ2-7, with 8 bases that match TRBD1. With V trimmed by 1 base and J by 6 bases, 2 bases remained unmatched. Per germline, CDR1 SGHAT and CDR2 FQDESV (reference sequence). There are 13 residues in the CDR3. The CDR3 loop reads CASSLGQGSEQYV. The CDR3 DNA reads TGTGCCAGCAGCTTAGGACAGGGGAGCGAGCAGTACGTC.